Reported below is one T cell receptor beta chain. TCRdb's table, derived via immunoSEQ multiplex PCR, lists solely in-frame clones and lacks some. In the table there are 250,000 to 350,000 clones, about nine tenths of which are singletons. This sample is part of a study of blood T cell repertoires in COVID-19. Looking at the study overall: Sample material is recorded as cDNA or gDNA derived from T cells, B-cell-depleted T cells, or PBMCs.

The source material was peripheral blood. The clonotype comes from a woman in her fifties or sixties who had recovered from COVID-19.

CDR3 DNA sequence: TGTGCCAGCAGCTCCCCCGCAGCGGGGTCCGGCTACACCTTC. Protein: CASSSPAAGSGYTF. The V gene is TRBV5-6, the J gene TRBJ1-2, with no clear D. V dropped 3 bases and J dropped 8 bases, with 17 bases sitting between them. Germline lookup yields CDR1 SGHDT and CDR2 YYEEEE. The CDR3 covers 14 residues.